A single sample is the source of the 4 T cell receptor beta chains below, sequenced in a study of shared clonotypes between healthy human individuals. Sequencing used immunoSEQ multiplex PCR; TCRdb keeps in-frame clones, though not all of them. The sample consists of 550,000 to 750,000 clones, around 95% of them appearing once. CD8 cells regarded as naive lacked CD45RO, were positively chosen for CCR7, and omitted terminally differentiated effector memory CD45RA+ cells. Sequenced: naive CD8+ T cells sorted from blood. These receptors were collected from a young woman in good health.

The chain combines TRBV19 with TRBJ2-7, with unresolved D. Trimming removed 4 bases from V and 4 bases from J, with 11 bases in between. CDR1 LNHDA and CDR2 SQIVND come from the germline V gene (reference sequence). The CDR3 has 13 residues. Written as DNA, the CDR3 is TGTGCCAGTAGTACCCAGCCAAGATACGAGCAGTACTTC. Residues: CASSTQPRYEQYF.

This clone has only one observation. V usage is TRBV14 and J usage is TRBJ2-4; D unresolved. The V and J ends lost 1 base and 0 bases respectively, with 10 bases between them. The germline CDR1 and CDR2 sequences are SGHDN and FVKESK. This CDR3 spans 16 amino acids. The CDR3 region has the DNA TGTGCCAGCAGCCAAGCAGAAGGGCTAGCCAAAAACATTCAGTACTTC. Residues: CASSQAEGLAKNIQYF.

The genes are TRBV27 and TRBJ2-7; the match to TRBD2 covers 7 bases. After removal of 2 bases from V and 2 bases from J, the junction contained 6 bases not matched to a gene. The CDR3 spans 15 residues. Germline CDR1 reads MNHEY; CDR2 reads SMNVEV (reference sequence). The DNA of the CDR3 is TGTGCCAGCAGTTTAATCGGCGGGAGTACCTACGAGCAGTACTTC. This encodes CASSLIGGSTYEQYF.

Details on this clone: Additional DNA sequences in this sample encode the identical CDR3. J is TRBJ2-5 and V is TRBV27; 7 nucleotides align to TRBD1. The CDR3 covers 13 residues. Germline V gene data show CDR1 as MNHEY and CDR2 as SMNVEV (reference sequence). Unmatched junction bases numbered 1, after V lost 5 bases and J lost 1 base. The CDR3 nucleotides are TGTGCCAGCAGTAGGGACAGCCAAGAGACCCAGTACTTC. This translates into CASSRDSQETQYF.